Sequencing of this T cell receptor (beta chain) was carried out in a study of blood T cell repertoires in COVID-19. The wider study: Samples taken during acute and convalescent COVID-19 were collected in the United States, Italy and Spain.

Original methodology: Amplification with reference gene primers provided the estimates of nucleated cell counts. Data came from immunoSEQ multiplex PCR; TCRdb stores just in-frame clones and leaves some out. The V and J calls and clone size are taken from that table; D and trimming were inferred from the DNA. The sample consists of over 200,000 clones, 80% of them appearing once. With 8 bases removed from V and 0 bases from J, the gap between germline ends came to 14 bases. Germline V gives CDR1 MNHEY, CDR2 SVGAGI. The CDR3 is made up of 15 amino acids. Input material: peripheral blood. This sequence originates from a human donor in a cohort sampled during active COVID-19. The chain is built from TRBV6-5 and TRBJ1-3; perhaps TRBD1 as D (5 bases). CDR3 nucleotide sequence: TGTGCCAGCGGGTCTGACAGATTCTCTGGAAACACCATATATTTT. It translates to CASGSDRFSGNTIYF.